The 30 T cell receptor beta chains listed next were all sequenced from one sample in a study of blood T cell repertoires in COVID-19. Clones were read by immunoSEQ multiplex PCR, and TCRdb kept only the in-frame ones, dropping some. The table has 200,000 to 250,000 clones, approximately 79% seen once. Sequencing was performed on peripheral blood. Receptors were obtained from a woman between 35 and 50 years old with active or convalescent COVID-19.

This clone occurred a few times. This chain connects TRBV5-4 to TRBJ1-2; D might be TRBD1 (5 bases). Germline V gene lookup returns CDR1 SGHNT and CDR2 YYREEE (reference sequence). V shed 4 bases and J shed 5 bases, with 9 bases lying between them. This CDR3 comprises 12 residues. The CDR3 here is CASSPQGYGYTF. CDR3 coding DNA: TGTGCCAGCAGCCCTCAGGGTTATGGCTACACCTTC.

The table lists this clone with a count of one. V gene TRBV9 combines with J gene TRBJ1-3, with D uncertain. Per the germline V gene, CDR1 is SGDLS and CDR2 is YYNGEE. CDR3 length: 15 residues. V lost 0 bases and J lost 2, with 9 bases in between. As DNA, the CDR3 is TGTGCCAGCAGCGTAGATCCGTTTACTGGAAACACCATATATTTT. Protein sequence: CASSVDPFTGNTIYF.

This chain links TRBV5-1 with TRBJ2-5; a weak D match, TRBD2 (6 bases). The CDR3 runs to 14 residues. V lost 4 bases, J lost 3 bases, and 13 bases lay in between. Germline V gene lookup returns CDR1 SGHRS and CDR2 YFSETQ. The CDR3 is CASSLNWGEETQYF. The DNA for the CDR3 is TGCGCCAGCAGCCTAAACTGGGGGGAAGAGACCCAGTACTTC.

This sequence joins TRBV12-3 or TRBV12-4 and TRBJ1-5; TRBD1 aligns across 7 bases. The CDR3 totals 13 residues. Losses at the gene ends were 8 bases for V and 7 bases for J; bases not matched to a gene: 8. CDR3 residues: CASCSGGTQPQHF. The DNA of the CDR3 is TGTGCCAGCTGCTCAGGGGGTACCCAGCCCCAGCATTTT.

V and J are TRBV11-2 and TRBJ1-6; D remains unclear. The germline CDR1 and CDR2 sequences are SGHAT and FQNNGV. The CDR3 spans 13 residues. V was cut by 3 bases and J by 8 bases, with 8 bases left in between. The CDR3 region is CASSFGRDSPLHF. Here the CDR3 DNA reads TGTGCCAGCAGCTTTGGGAGGGATTCACCCCTCCACTTT.

This clone was detected only once. V and J are TRBV19 and TRBJ1-2; 9 nucleotides agree with TRBD1. The V and J ends lost 4 bases and 8 bases, in that order; junction bases with no gene match: 5. The CDR3 runs 13 residues. Germline CDR1 LNHDA, CDR2 SQIVND (reference sequence). In DNA, the CDR3 is TGTGCCAGTAGTACCGGACAGGGGAACGGCTACACCTTC. It yields the protein CASSTGQGNGYTF.

J is TRBJ1-4 and V is TRBV15; D gene unclear. Germline loops: CDR1 LNHNV, CDR2 YYDKDF (reference sequence). The CDR3 extends over 14 amino acids. V lost 2 bases and J 8 bases, leaving 12 bases between the germline ends. CDR3 sequence: CATSRSWTEEKLFF. The CDR3 DNA sequence: TGTGCCACCAGCAGATCTTGGACTGAGGAAAAACTGTTTTTT.

For this clone: The sample holds other DNA sequences that translate to the same CDR3. The rearrangement joins TRBV9 to TRBJ1-5, with D perhaps TRBD1 (5 bases). The CDR3 runs 14 residues. The germline V gene encodes CDR1 SGDLS and CDR2 YYNGEE. Trimming cost V 0 bases and J 4 bases, with 8 bases left between them. CDR3 protein: CASSVGGGNQPQHF. The DNA for the CDR3 is TGTGCCAGCAGCGTAGGGGGCGGTAATCAGCCCCAGCATTTT.

This rearrangement joins TRBV27 to TRBJ2-1; maybe TRBD1 (6 bases). The CDR3 runs 14 residues. V dropped 8 bases and J dropped 2 bases, with 13 bases sitting between them. Germline lookup yields CDR1 MNHEY and CDR2 SMNVEV (reference sequence). Here the CDR3 reads CASGQGNTYNEQFF. DNA of the CDR3: TGTGCCAGCGGGCAGGGGAATACCTACAATGAGCAGTTCTTC.

This clone has only one observation. The V gene is TRBV11-3, the J gene TRBJ2-3, with a tentative D call TRBD2 (5 bases). V was pared by 2 bases and J by 4 bases, with 10 bases between. The germline gives CDR1 SGHNT, CDR2 YENEEA. The CDR3 totals 14 residues. The CDR3 is CASSLSSGADTQYF. The CDR3 nucleotides read TGTGCCAGCAGCTTAAGTTCCGGGGCAGATACGCAGTATTTT.

This clone was observed a handful of times. The chain employs TRBV12-3 or TRBV12-4 and TRBJ2-7, with TRBD1 matching over 7 bases. Trimming at V came to 6 bases and at J to 2 bases, leaving 4 bases not matched to a gene. The length of the CDR3 is 13 residues. The CDR3 nucleotides read TGTGCCAGCAGACTGGGACAGACCTACGAGCAGTACTTC. It translates to CASRLGQTYEQYF.

The chain combines TRBV5-4 with TRBJ1-2, with D perhaps TRBD1 (5 bases). The V end was cut by 4 bases, the J end by 8 bases, with 21 bases between. The CDR3 loop spans 15 amino acids. Germline lookup yields CDR1 SGHNT and CDR2 YYREEE (reference sequence). DNA for the CDR3: TGTGCCAGCAGCGTCATGGGGGGACCTAGGAAAGGCTACACCTTC. Translating it yields CASSVMGGPRKGYTF.

This chain joins TRBV7-9 and TRBJ1-2; D call uncertain. Trimming removed 5 bases at V and 8 bases at J, with 15 bases between. CDR1 SEHNR and CDR2 FQNEAQ come from the germline V gene (reference sequence). There are 13 residues in the CDR3. The CDR3 loop is CASSPGEVWGYTF. The CDR3 nucleotides read TGTGCCAGCAGCCCCGGGGAGGTTTGGGGCTACACCTTC.

The rearrangement joins TRBV10-3 to TRBJ1-1; maybe TRBD1 (5 bases). V dropped 5 bases and J dropped 4 bases, with 14 bases sitting between them. The CDR3 totals 14 residues. Germline V lookup: CDR1 ENHRY, CDR2 SYGVKD. CDR3 residues: CAISPVGGGTEAFF. The CDR3 DNA follows: TGTGCCATCAGTCCTGTCGGGGGAGGCACTGAAGCTTTCTTT.

V is TRBV24-1 and J is TRBJ2-3; D is unresolved. From germline, CDR1 is KGHDR and CDR2 SFDVKD. The CDR3 covers 13 residues. V lost 4 bases and J lost 8, with 12 bases in between. CDR3 bases: TGTGCCACCAGTGACCCTTATATTCTTACGCAGTATTTT. Residues: CATSDPYILTQYF.

The V and J genes are TRBV28 and TRBJ2-3; 15 bases agree with TRBD2. V was clipped by 3 bases and J by 8 bases; unmatched bases: 6. The CDR3 runs to 16 residues. Germline-derived CDR1 and CDR2 are MDHEN and SYDVKM. The CDR3 DNA reads as TGTGCCAGCAGTTTTTCGGGACTAGCGGGGGGTTCTACGCAGTATTTT. Translating it yields CASSFSGLAGGSTQYF.

This chain uses TRBV11-2 with TRBJ2-1, with 12 bases matching TRBD2. CDR1 is SGHAT, CDR2 FQNNGV, per germline. The V segment lost 2 bases and the J segment 3 bases; nucleotides outside the gene matches: 11. This CDR3 is 19 amino acids long. The CDR3 here is CASSLRLAGGDWLYNEQFF. CDR3 bases: TGTGCCAGCAGCTTAAGGCTAGCGGGGGGGGACTGGCTCTACAATGAGCAGTTCTTC.

The chain joins TRBV5-1 to TRBJ2-5; 9 bases line up with TRBD2. The V gene end was trimmed by 2 bases and the J gene end by 1 base; junction bases not matched to a gene: 3. CDR1 SGHRS and CDR2 YFSETQ come from the germline V gene. The length of the CDR3 is 15 residues. The CDR3 is CASSLAGGFQETQYF. CDR3 sequence (DNA): TGCGCCAGCAGCTTAGCGGGGGGTTTCCAAGAGACCCAGTACTTC.

V is TRBV5-1 and J is TRBJ2-3, with D perhaps TRBD2 (7 bases). The CDR3 covers 15 residues. V was trimmed by 3 bases and J by 4 bases, leaving 15 bases between them. Germline V CDR1 and CDR2: SGHRS, YFSETQ. CDR3 amino acids: CASSSYGGPADTQYF. The CDR3 nucleotides read TGCGCCAGCAGCTCTTACGGGGGGCCCGCAGATACGCAGTATTTT.

The genes are TRBV7-6 and TRBJ1-2; 9 bases are a match to TRBD1. Germline assignment: CDR1 SGHVS and CDR2 FNYEAQ. V lost 5 bases and J lost 0; bases outside the gene matches: 4. This CDR3 is built from 15 residues. CDR3 region: CASSPTGGANYGYTF. As DNA, the CDR3 is TGTGCCAGCAGCCCGACAGGGGGAGCTAACTATGGCTACACCTTC.

This chain links TRBV28 with TRBJ1-2, with 8 bases matching TRBD1. The V gene end was trimmed by 7 bases and the J gene end by 7 bases; junction bases not matched to a gene: 8. The CDR3 totals 13 residues. Germline CDR1 MDHEN, CDR2 SYDVKM. The CDR3 spells CASTWGQGAGYTF. The CDR3 nucleotides read TGTGCCAGCACATGGGGGCAGGGGGCTGGCTACACCTTC.

The sample holds a few counts of this clone. V is TRBV7-2 and J is TRBJ2-1, with TRBD2 identical over 12 bases. The CDR3 has 13 residues. Germline V gives CDR1 SGHTA, CDR2 FQGNSA. The junction had 6 bases not matched to a gene; V was cut back by 5 bases and J by 13 bases. The CDR3 loop is CASSTTSGGTQFF. The CDR3 DNA sequence: TGTGCCAGCAGCACCACTAGCGGGGGGACCCAGTTCTTC.

The gene calls are TRBV5-6 and TRBJ1-1; the D gene is possibly TRBD1 (5 bases). In germline, CDR1 is SGHDT, CDR2 YYEEEE. The CDR3 totals 15 residues. Trimming left V 1 base short and J 3 bases short, with 13 bases between. The CDR3 DNA reads TGTGCCAGCAGCTTGTCTTGGGTCAGGGACACTGAAGCTTTCTTT. As protein: CASSLSWVRDTEAFF. Full variable domain (remainder filled in from reference TRBV5-6 and TRBJ1-1): DAGVTQSPTHLIKTRGQQVTLRCSPKSGHDTVSWYQQALGQGPQFIFQYYEEEERQRGNFPDRFSGHQFPNYSSELNVNALLLGDSALYLCASSLSWVRDTEAFFGQGTRLTVV.

This chain links TRBV14 with TRBJ1-2; a possible D gene is TRBD1 (5 bases). Trimming left V 0 bases short and J 4 bases short, with 9 bases between. Germline V CDR1 and CDR2: SGHDN, FVKESK. The CDR3 sequence is 14 residues long. The CDR3 coding sequence is TGTGCCAGCAGCCAAGATCTCAGGGCCTATGGCTACACCTTC. Translation gives CASSQDLRAYGYTF. Filled out from reference TRBV14 and TRBJ1-2, the complete variable domain reads EAGVTQFPSHSVIEKGQTVTLRCDPISGHDNLYWYRRVMGKEIKFLLHFVKESKQDESGMPNNRFLAERTGGTYSTLKVQPAELEDSGVYFCASSQDLRAYGYTFGSGTRLTVV.

This chain uses TRBV4-1 with TRBJ2-1; TRBD2 agrees at 9 bases. The J segment lost 4 bases and the V segment lost 3 bases, leaving 7 bases of the junction unmatched. The V gene's germline CDR1 is MGHRA and CDR2 YSYEKL. The CDR3 length is 16 residues. CDR3 in DNA: TGCGCCAGCAGCCAGGTCTTTGCGGGGGGGTACAATGAGCAGTTCTTC. Translated: CASSQVFAGGYNEQFF.

The genes are TRBV24-1 and TRBJ2-1; 12 bases are a match to TRBD2. The CDR3 length is 17 residues. The germline gives CDR1 KGHDR, CDR2 SFDVKD. V was pared by 3 bases and J by 5 bases, with 7 bases of the junction left unmatched. The CDR3: CATSDPSLAGGNNEQFF. The CDR3 DNA is TGTGCCACCAGTGATCCCTCCCTAGCGGGGGGGAACAATGAGCAGTTCTTC.

J is TRBJ1-2 and V is TRBV5-5, with TRBD1 matching over 8 bases. There are 12 residues in the CDR3. CDR1 is SGHKS and CDR2 is YYEKEE in the germline V gene (reference sequence). V lost 4 bases, J lost 4 bases, and 0 bases stayed unmatched. This CDR3 reads CASSGQGYGYTF. As DNA, the CDR3 is TGTGCCAGCAGCGGACAGGGCTATGGCTACACCTTC.

The rearrangement uses TRBV9 and TRBJ1-2; TRBD1 matches at 9 bases. This CDR3 spans 15 amino acids. J lost 7 bases, V lost 3 bases, and 10 bases had no gene match. Germline V gene data show CDR1 as SGDLS and CDR2 as YYNGEE. CDR3 in DNA: TGTGCCAGCAGCGACGGGACAGGGACGTTTGGTGGCTACACCTTC. Its protein is CASSDGTGTFGGYTF.

This chain joins TRBV27 and TRBJ2-1; TRBD2 is a possible D gene (5 bases). V lost 2 bases and J 9 bases, leaving 20 bases between the germline ends. The CDR3 is 16 amino acids. CDR1 MNHEY and CDR2 SMNVEV come from the germline V gene (reference sequence). The CDR3 sequence: CASSLMYGVVSLEQFF. Here the CDR3 DNA reads TGTGCCAGCAGTTTAATGTACGGGGTAGTCAGTCTTGAGCAGTTCTTC.

CDR3: CASSITGEQYF. CDR3 DNA: TGTGCCAGCAGTATCACAGGGGAGCAGTACTTC. The J gene is TRBJ2-7, the V gene TRBV6-5; D might be TRBD1 (6 bases). Between the trimmed V and J ends, which lost 5 bases and 7 bases, there was a span of 9 bases. The germline gives CDR1 MNHEY, CDR2 SVGAGI. The CDR3 length is 11 residues.